These 24 T cell receptor beta chains share one sample of origin, sequenced in a study. TCRdb reprocessed the RT-PCR reads via MiXCR and lists one record per CDR3 protein. The sample lists about 680,000 distinct CDR3 sequences, 14% occurring once. The specimen sequenced was memory CD4+ T cells from blood. These receptors were collected from a female donor in good health, serving as a healthy control.

This clonotype was detected only a few times. The gene calls are TRBV12-3 or TRBV12-4 and TRBJ1-1; D is uncertain. The CDR3 runs to 14 residues. V lost 8 bases to trimming and J lost 0 bases, with 13 bases between them. This chain's CDR3 is CASASRRLNTEAFF. The CDR3 DNA reads as TGTGCCAGCGCCTCCCGCAGGTTGAACACTGAAGCTTTCTTT.

This clonotype was counted at least ten times. The chain recombines TRBV5-1 with TRBJ1-2; D is unclear. Germline CDR1 SGHRS, CDR2 YFSETQ. Trimming took off 5 bases at V and 4 bases at J, with 12 bases between the two ends. CDR3 size: 13 residues. In DNA, the CDR3 is TGCGCCAGCAGTTTCGAACCCACCTATGGCTACACCTTC. Translated: CASSFEPTYGYTF.

The V gene is TRBV12-3 or TRBV12-4, the J gene TRBJ2-3; D call uncertain. Trimming removed 7 bases from V and 1 base from J, with 15 bases in between. CDR3 length: 15 residues. DNA for the CDR3: TGTGCCAGCATCATCACTGACCCGCGCACAGATACGCAGTATTTT. Translation gives CASIITDPRTDTQYF.

The rearrangement joins TRBV15 to TRBJ1-5, with D possibly TRBD1 on 5 matching bases. The germline V gene has CDR1 LNHNV and CDR2 YYDKDF (reference sequence). The CDR3 totals 16 residues. V lost 0 bases, J lost 2 bases, and 11 bases lay in between. The CDR3 DNA sequence: TGTGCCACCAGCAGAGATACGGGGGGAGGCAATCAGCCCCAGCATTTT. This sequence encodes CATSRDTGGGNQPQHF. The whole variable domain, remainder taken from reference TRBV15 and TRBJ1-5, is DAMVIQNPRYQVTQFGKPVTLSCSQTLNHNVMYWYQQKSSQAPKLLFHYYDKDFNNEADTPDNFQSRRPNTSFCFLDIRSPGLGDTAMYLCATSRDTGGGNQPQHFGDGTRLSIL.

The chain employs TRBV6-1 and TRBJ2-3; D is possibly TRBD1 or TRBD2 (5 bases each). The CDR3 loop spans 14 amino acids. The ends were cut back, 7 bases at V and 1 base at J, with 12 bases in the middle. Germline assignment: CDR1 MNHNS and CDR2 SASEGT. The CDR3 DNA reads TGTGCCAGCAAAGAGGGGCCAGGCACAGATACGCAGTATTTT. This gives the protein CASKEGPGTDTQYF.

The gene calls are TRBV9 and TRBJ2-7; TRBD1 aligns across 8 bases. The CDR3 length is 15 residues. Losses at the gene ends were 3 bases for V and 0 bases for J; bases not matched to a gene: 5. CDR1 is SGDLS and CDR2 is YYNGEE in the germline V gene. The CDR3: CASSETTGGSYEQYF. The CDR3 coding sequence is TGTGCCAGCAGCGAAACTACAGGGGGCTCCTACGAGCAGTACTTC.

This chain links TRBV15 with TRBJ2-1, with TRBD1 matching over 7 bases. Germline lookup yields CDR1 LNHNV and CDR2 YYDKDF (reference sequence). The CDR3 runs to 15 residues. The trim removed 1 base at V and 6 bases at J, leaving 6 bases unmatched. CDR3 sequence reads: CATSRGQGSFNEQFF. The CDR3 coding sequence is TGTGCCACCAGCAGAGGACAGGGAAGTTTCAATGAGCAGTTCTTC.

This clonotype was detected many times. CDR3 protein: CASTRTGDNTGELFF. In DNA, the CDR3 is TGTGCCAGCACCCGGACAGGAGATAACACCGGGGAGCTGTTTTTT. The chain has TRBV6-6 and TRBJ2-2; 7 nucleotides align to TRBD1. In germline, CDR1 is MNHNY, CDR2 SVGAGI (reference sequence). Trimming took 7 bases from V and 2 from J; bases not matched to a gene: 7. The CDR3 length is 15 residues.

This clonotype appeared a few times. The chain uses TRBV27 and TRBJ1-3; D not resolved. Germline V gene sequence: CDR1 MNHEY, CDR2 SMNVEV (reference sequence). V was clipped by 5 bases and J by 0 bases, with 8 bases between them. This CDR3 spans 14 amino acids. CDR3: CASSRSSSGNTIYF. The CDR3 nucleotides are TGTGCCAGCAGTCGATCCAGCTCTGGAAACACCATATATTTT.

The chain couples TRBV6-4 to TRBJ1-2, with 7 positions matching TRBD1. Germline V gene sequence: CDR1 MRHNA, CDR2 SNTAGT. V gave up 0 bases and J gave up 3 bases; unmatched junction bases: 4. The CDR3 has 15 residues. The CDR3 loop is CASSDSSRGHYGYTF. The DNA of the CDR3 is TGTGCCAGCAGTGACTCTTCAAGGGGGCACTATGGCTACACCTTC.

This clonotype was seen a few times. The gene calls are TRBV20-1 and TRBJ2-7, with 9 bases aligning to TRBD2. The CDR3 is 15 residues long. Trimming at V came to 0 bases and at J to 4 bases, leaving 7 bases not matched to a gene. Germline V gene lookup returns CDR1 DFQATT and CDR2 SNEGSKA (reference sequence). The CDR3 region has the DNA TGCAGTGCTAGAGATGAAAGCGGGAGGAGATACGAGCAGTACTTC. Encoded protein: CSARDESGRRYEQYF.

The chain is built from TRBV7-9 and TRBJ1-5; a weak D match, TRBD1 (5 bases). Between the trimmed V and J ends, which lost 0 bases and 6 bases, there was a span of 9 bases. CDR1 is SEHNR, CDR2 FQNEAQ, per germline (reference sequence). The CDR3 is 14 amino acids. The CDR3 DNA is TGTGCCAGCAGCTTAGCTGGGGGGTTTCAGCCCCAGCATTTT. Its translation: CASSLAGGFQPQHF. Complete variable domain (other parts from reference TRBV7-9 and TRBJ1-5): DTGVSQNPRHKITKRGQNVTFRCDPISEHNRLYWYRQTLGQGPEFLTYFQNEAQLEKSRLLSDRFSAERPKGSFSTLEIQRTEQGDSAMYLCASSLAGGFQPQHFGDGTRLSIL.

This clonotype was observed many times. The chain recombines TRBV5-1 with TRBJ2-2; the D is unclear. The germline V gene has CDR1 SGHRS and CDR2 YFSETQ. This CDR3 has 15 residues. V lost 2 bases and J lost 0, with 8 bases in between. CDR3 loop: CASSFTHPNTGELFF. CDR3 DNA sequence: TGCGCCAGCAGCTTTACACACCCGAACACCGGGGAGCTGTTTTTT.

Ten or more counts support this clonotype. V is TRBV10-2 and J is TRBJ2-1; 9 bases line up with TRBD1. The junction had 7 bases not matched to a gene; V was cut back by 6 bases and J by 10 bases. This CDR3 comprises 13 residues. Germline values: CDR1 WSHSY, CDR2 SAAADI. The CDR3 DNA follows: TGCGCCAGCAGCGAACAGGGGGCAGGAGAGCAGTTCTTC. This codes for CASSEQGAGEQFF.

Written as DNA, the CDR3 is TGCGCCAGCAGAGACCTTGACAGGCCTAACTCTGGAAACACCATATATTTT. It encodes CASRDLDRPNSGNTIYF. The rearrangement joins TRBV5-1 to TRBJ1-3, with a tentative D call TRBD1 (6 bases). Germline V gives CDR1 SGHRS, CDR2 YFSETQ. This CDR3 spans 17 amino acids. V was shortened by 5 bases and J by 0 bases, with 18 bases between the two germline ends.

This clonotype appeared many times. The V gene is TRBV29-1, the J gene TRBJ2-7, with D unresolved. CDR3 length: 13 residues. The V end lost 3 bases, the J end lost 0 bases, and 9 bases lay between the germline ends. CDR1 is SQVTM and CDR2 is ANQGSEA in the germline V gene. DNA for the CDR3: TGCAGCGTTGATCAAGGACCCTCCTACGAGCAGTACTTC. It codes for CSVDQGPSYEQYF.

The chain joins TRBV4-3 to TRBJ1-2; 11 nucleotides match TRBD1. The CDR3 has 16 amino acids. The V gene's germline CDR1 is LGHNA and CDR2 YSLEER. With 3 bases clipped from V and 4 bases from J, the junction kept 7 bases outside the gene matches. The CDR3 DNA sequence: TGCGCCAGCAGCCACCGTCGGGACAGGGGGGTCTATGGCTACACCTTC. Its protein product is CASSHRRDRGVYGYTF.

This clonotype was detected ten times or more. The chain has TRBV29-1 and TRBJ1-4; 7 nucleotides match TRBD1. The V and J ends lost 7 bases and 7 bases, in that order; junction bases with no gene match: 15. Germline assignment: CDR1 SQVTM and CDR2 ANQGSEA. There are 15 residues in the CDR3. The CDR3 DNA reads as TGCAGCGCCCTGGATACAGGGGCATCAGTTGAAAAACTGTTTTTT. This codes for CSALDTGASVEKLFF.

This clonotype was detected many times. CDR3 amino acids: CATSPSGQGVSVEQYF. In DNA form, the CDR3 reads TGTGCCACCAGTCCCTCGGGACAGGGGGTTTCGGTCGAGCAGTACTTC. V gene TRBV24-1 combines with J gene TRBJ2-7; 11 nucleotides align to TRBD1. After removal of 6 bases from V and 6 bases from J, the junction contained 12 bases not matched to a gene. Germline values: CDR1 KGHDR, CDR2 SFDVKD. The CDR3 covers 16 residues.

This clonotype was detected only a few times. This chain connects TRBV10-3 to TRBJ2-7, with D possibly matching TRBD1 (6 bases). The V gene lost 3 bases and the J gene lost 4 bases, with 13 bases spanning the gap. The CDR3 extends over 14 amino acids. Germline V gives CDR1 ENHRY, CDR2 SYGVKD. CDR3 in amino acids: CAISETGKTYEQYF. DNA of the CDR3: TGTGCCATCAGTGAAACAGGGAAGACTTACGAGCAGTACTTC.

The genes are TRBV11-2 and TRBJ2-7; D is perhaps TRBD1 (5 bases). The CDR3 extends over 14 amino acids. Germline CDR1 and CDR2: SGHAT and FQNNGV. V was pared by 8 bases and J by 1 base, with 15 bases between. The CDR3 here is CASRLDTRSYEQYF. The CDR3 region has the DNA TGTGCCAGCCGGTTGGACACGCGATCCTACGAGCAGTACTTC.

This clonotype was observed at least ten times. This chain links TRBV7-2 with TRBJ2-2, with 8 positions matching TRBD2. Per the germline V gene, CDR1 is SGHTA and CDR2 is FQGNSA. There are 15 residues in the CDR3. With 5 bases clipped from V and 5 bases from J, the junction kept 7 bases outside the gene matches. The CDR3 spells CASSPGTSRTGELFF. The CDR3 nucleotides are TGTGCCAGCAGCCCCGGGACTAGTAGGACCGGGGAGCTGTTTTTT. The full variable domain, in which reference TRBV7-2 and TRBJ2-2 provide the parts outside the CDR3, is GAGVSQSPSNKVTEKGKDVELRCDPISGHTALYWYRQSLGQGLEFLIYFQGNSAPDKSGLPSDRFSAERTGGSVSTLTIQRTQQEDSAVYLCASSPGTSRTGELFFGEGSRLTVL.

The rearrangement uses TRBV18 and TRBJ1-6, with D uncertain. The V and J ends lost 0 bases and 9 bases respectively, with 12 bases between them. CDR3 size: 15 residues. From germline, CDR1 is KGHSH and CDR2 LQKENI. The CDR3 sequence: CASSPPGLWGSPLHF. The CDR3 nucleotides are TGTGCCAGCTCACCACCGGGTCTTTGGGGTTCACCCCTCCACTTT.

This rearrangement joins TRBV12-3 or TRBV12-4 to TRBJ1-1; the D gene is possibly TRBD1 (5 bases). With 5 bases removed from V and 6 bases from J, the gap between germline ends came to 10 bases. The CDR3 has 12 amino acids. DNA for the CDR3: TGTGCCAGCAGTAACCCAGGGTCTGAAGCTTTCTTT. The encoded protein is CASSNPGSEAFF.